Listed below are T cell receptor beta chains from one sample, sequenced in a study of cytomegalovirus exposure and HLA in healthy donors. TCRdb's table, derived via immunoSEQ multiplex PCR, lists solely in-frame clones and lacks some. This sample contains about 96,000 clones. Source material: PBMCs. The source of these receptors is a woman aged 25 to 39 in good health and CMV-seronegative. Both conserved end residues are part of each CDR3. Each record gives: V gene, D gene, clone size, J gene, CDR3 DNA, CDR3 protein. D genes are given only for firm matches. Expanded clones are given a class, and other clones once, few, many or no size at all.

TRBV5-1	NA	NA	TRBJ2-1	TGCGCCAGCAGCTTGACGGGACACTCCTACAATGAGCAGTTCTTC	CASSLTGHSYNEQFF
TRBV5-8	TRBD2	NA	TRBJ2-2	TGTGCCAGCAGCCCATTGGGCCTAGCGGGGGGTCCGAACACCGGGGAGCTGTTTTTT	CASSPLGLAGGPNTGELFF
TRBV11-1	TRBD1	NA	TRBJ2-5	TGTGCCAGCAGCCGCGACAGGGGAGAGACCCAGTACTTC	CASSRDRGETQYF
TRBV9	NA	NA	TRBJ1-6	TGTGCCAGCAGCGTAGTGGGGGGGCCAAATTCACCCCTCCACTTT	CASSVVGGPNSPLHF
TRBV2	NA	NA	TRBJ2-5	TGTGCCAGCACCTCCATTAGCAAGGAGACCCAGTACTTC	CASTSISKETQYF
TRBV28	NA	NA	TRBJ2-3	TGTGCCAGCAGCCCAGTCCTCGTCGATACGCAGTATTTT	CASSPVLVDTQYF
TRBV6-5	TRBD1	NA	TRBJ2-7	TGTGCCAGCAGTCCGGGACAGGGGGCCTACGAGCAGTACTTC	CASSPGQGAYEQYF
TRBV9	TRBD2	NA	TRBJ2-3	TGTGCCAGCAGCCTCCGGACTAGCGGGAGGACCCCCACAGATACGCAGTATTTT	CASSLRTSGRTPTDTQYF
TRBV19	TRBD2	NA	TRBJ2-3	TGTGCCAGTAGTATAGATTTACGGGAGGCGCAGTATTTT	CASSIDLREAQYF
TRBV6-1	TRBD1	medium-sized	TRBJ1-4	TGTGCCAGCAGAGACCAGGGGGCTAATGAAAAACTGTTTTTT	CASRDQGANEKLFF
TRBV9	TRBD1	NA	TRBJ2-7	TGTGCCAGCAGCCTCCAGGGACAGGGCTACGAGCAGTACTTC	CASSLQGQGYEQYF
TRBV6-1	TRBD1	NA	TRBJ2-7	TGTGCCAGCAGTGCTAGACAGGGCCCCTCCTACGAGCAGTACTTC	CASSARQGPSYEQYF
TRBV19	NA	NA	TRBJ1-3	TGTGCCCGACCCGGGCCGGGGAGGCCTGGAAACACCATATATTTT	CARPGPGRPGNTIYF
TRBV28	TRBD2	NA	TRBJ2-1	TGTGCCAGCAGTTTACCGGGACTAGCGGGATACAATGAGCAGTTCTTC	CASSLPGLAGYNEQFF
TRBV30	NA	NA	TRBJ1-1	TGTGCCTGGAGTGTACCCCCAGGTAACACTGAAGCTTTCTTT	CAWSVPPGNTEAFF
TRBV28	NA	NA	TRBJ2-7	TGTGCCAGCGAGACTCCCGGACAGTACTACGAGCAGTACTTC	CASETPGQYYEQYF
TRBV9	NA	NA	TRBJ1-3	TGTGCCAGCAGCCAACAGGTATCTGGAAACACCATATATTTT	CASSQQVSGNTIYF
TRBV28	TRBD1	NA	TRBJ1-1	TGTGCCAGCAGTTTCCCCCTAGAGGGACAGAACTTAGGGGCTTTCTTT	CASSFPLEGQNLGAFF
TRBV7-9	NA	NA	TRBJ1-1	TGTGCCAGCAGCTTAGGTGGGAGGAACACTGAAGCTTTCTTT	CASSLGGRNTEAFF
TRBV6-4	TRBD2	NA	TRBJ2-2	TGTGCCAGCAGTACTAGCGGGAGTACCGGGGAGCTGTTTTTT	CASSTSGSTGELFF
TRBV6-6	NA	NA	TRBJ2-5	TGTGCCAGCGCTAGGGGGGGGACTAACCTATCGGCCCAGTACTTC	CASARGGTNLSAQYF
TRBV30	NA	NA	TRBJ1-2	TGTGCCTGGAGTGTCGACTATGGCTACACCTTC	CAWSVDYGYTF
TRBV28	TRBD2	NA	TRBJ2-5	TGTGCCAGCAGTTCAGGCGGGAGACGGGAGACCCAGTACTTC	CASSSGGRRETQYF
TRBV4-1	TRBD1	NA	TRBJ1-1	TGCGCCAGCAGCCAAGATGGGGTGGGGACAGGGGGCACTGAAGCTTTCTTT	CASSQDGVGTGGTEAFF
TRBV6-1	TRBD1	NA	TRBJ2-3	TGTGCCAGCAGTGCCAGGACAGGACTCACAGATACGCAGTATTTT	CASSARTGLTDTQYF
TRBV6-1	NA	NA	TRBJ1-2	TGTGCCAGCAGTTTTAGCGGCCTTAACTATGGCTACACCTTC	CASSFSGLNYGYTF
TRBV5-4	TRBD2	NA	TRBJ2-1	TGTGCCGTAAACTCGGGAGGTGGACAATACAATGAGCAGTTCTTC	CAVNSGGGQYNEQFF
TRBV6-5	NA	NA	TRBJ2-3	TGTGCCAGCAGCAATACAGATACGCAGTATTTT	CASSNTDTQYF
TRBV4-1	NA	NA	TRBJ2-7	TGCGCCAGCACCAAAGGGGTTACTGAATCCTACGAGCAGTACTTC	CASTKGVTESYEQYF
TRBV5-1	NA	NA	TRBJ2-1	TGCGCCAGCAGCTTAGACAGCAATGAGCAGTTCTTC	CASSLDSNEQFF
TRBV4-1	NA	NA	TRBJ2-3	TGCGCCAGCAGCCGAGAAGGGGACACAGATACGCAGTATTTT	CASSREGDTDTQYF
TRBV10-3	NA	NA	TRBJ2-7	TGTGCCATCAGTGAGTCGGGGCCCTACGAGCAGTACTTC	CAISESGPYEQYF
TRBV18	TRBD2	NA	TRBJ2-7	TGTGCCAGCTCACCAATTAGGAGCGGGAGCTTCGACGAGCAGTACTTC	CASSPIRSGSFDEQYF
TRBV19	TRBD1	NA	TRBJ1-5	TGTGCCAGCAGCGAGACAGGGGGCGAACAGCCCCAGCATTTT	CASSETGGEQPQHF